Each of the 18 T cell receptor beta chains below was sequenced from the same sample in a study of technical replicates of blood from a few donors. Using immunoSEQ multiplex PCR, the repertoire was profiled, and TCRdb retains in-frame clones only, with some absent. The table includes about 14,000 clones, 70% to 80% detected once. The sequenced sample consisted of PBMCs. All receptors come from a human donor in good health.

This clone has just one count. This chain connects TRBV5-1 to TRBJ2-3; D not resolved. The CDR3 loop spans 13 amino acids. V lost 4 bases, J lost 1 base, and 7 bases lay in between. From germline, CDR1 is SGHRS and CDR2 YFSETQ. CDR3 amino acids: CASSESRTDTQYF. In DNA form, the CDR3 reads TGCGCCAGCAGCGAGTCACGCACAGATACGCAGTATTTT.

A remark on this clone: An end of the junction does not agree with germline; a read error may underlie this. This chain joins TRBV11-2 and TRBJ2-3, with D possibly being TRBD2 (6 bases). CDR1 and CDR2 (germline): SGHAT, FQNNGV. This CDR3 has 14 residues. The CDR3 sequence: CASSLDAVGSISGF. The CDR3 nucleotides read TGTGCCAGCAGCTTAGATGCGGTCGGGAGTATTAGCGGCTTT.

The rearrangement joins TRBV5-4 to TRBJ2-7, with D perhaps TRBD1 (5 bases). V gave up 1 base and J gave up 6 bases, with 20 bases separating them. From germline, CDR1 is SGHNT and CDR2 YYREEE (reference sequence). This CDR3 spans 16 amino acids. CDR3 region: CASSLSPTGESFEQYF. The CDR3 DNA reads as TGTGCCAGCAGCTTGAGCCCCACAGGAGAAAGCTTCGAGCAGTACTTC. Filled out from reference TRBV5-4 and TRBJ2-7, the complete variable domain reads ETGVTQSPTHLIKTRGQQVTLRCSSQSGHNTVSWYQQALGQGPQFIFQYYREEENGRGNFPPRFSGLQFPNYSSELNVNALELDDSALYLCASSLSPTGESFEQYFGPGTRLTVT.

The chain links TRBV7-9 to TRBJ2-1; 8 bases line up with TRBD2. Germline V gives CDR1 SEHNR, CDR2 FQNEAQ (reference sequence). With V trimmed by 5 bases and J by 6 bases, 6 bases remained unmatched. This CDR3 is built from 14 residues. The CDR3 DNA follows: TGTGCCAGCAGCGAGGCGGGACTAGTCAATGAGCAGTTCTTC. Translation gives CASSEAGLVNEQFF.

The chain employs TRBV19 and TRBJ2-7, with 11 bases lining up with TRBD1. V lost 3 bases to trimming and J lost 4 bases; unmatched junction nucleotides: 5. Germline loops: CDR1 LNHDA, CDR2 SQIVND (reference sequence). The CDR3 sequence is 15 residues long. The CDR3 DNA is TGTGCCAGTAGTATCGGACAGGGGGCGGGTTACGAGCAGTACTTC. It specifies CASSIGQGAGYEQYF.

The chain carries TRBV7-6 and TRBJ2-2; maybe TRBD2 (5 bases). The CDR3 covers 15 residues. The germline gives CDR1 SGHVS, CDR2 FNYEAQ. The V end was cut by 1 base, the J end by 6 bases, with 12 bases between. The CDR3 reads CASSLEPSAAGELFF. The CDR3 DNA sequence: TGTGCCAGCAGCTTAGAGCCCTCAGCGGCCGGGGAGCTGTTTTTT.

The chain uses TRBV6-7 and TRBJ2-1; perhaps TRBD2 as D (6 bases). TRBV6-7 is designated an ORF whose function remains uncertain. CDR3 length: 15 residues. The V gene lost 0 bases and the J gene lost 7 bases, with 13 bases spanning the gap. The CDR3 DNA reads TGTGCCAGCAGTTACTCCCCCGGGACTTGGAATGAGCAGTTCTTC. As protein: CASSYSPGTWNEQFF.

The V gene is TRBV6-1, the J gene TRBJ1-5; 8 bases line up with TRBD1. CDR3 length: 15 residues. Trimming cost V 6 bases and J 3 bases; bases outside gene matches: 7. The germline CDR1 and CDR2 sequences are MNHNS and SASEGT. The DNA for the CDR3 is TGTGCCAGCAGGGAGACAGGGGCGGTCAATCAGCCCCAGCATTTT. Translating it yields CASRETGAVNQPQHF.

This clone was seen only a few times. The chain carries TRBV19 and TRBJ2-7, with D perhaps TRBD1 (5 bases). Trimming shortened V by 3 bases and J by 0 bases, and 9 bases separated the two germline ends. CDR1 and CDR2 from the germline V gene are LNHDA and SQIVND (reference sequence). CDR3 size: 14 residues. CDR3 in amino acids: CASSISRVSYEQYF. CDR3 sequence (DNA): TGTGCCAGTAGTATTTCCAGGGTCTCCTACGAGCAGTACTTC.

V is TRBV5-1 and J is TRBJ1-3; unclear D gene. V was clipped by 0 bases and J by 1 base, with 8 bases between them. Germline V gene data show CDR1 as SGHRS and CDR2 as YFSETQ. This CDR3 is 15 amino acids long. The CDR3 DNA reads TGCGCCAGCAGCTTGGGATCGGGGTCTGGAAACACCATATATTTT. Translating it yields CASSLGSGSGNTIYF.

The table lists this clone with a few counts. The rearrangement joins TRBV10-2 to TRBJ1-1, with TRBD1 identical over 7 bases. V was clipped by 8 bases and J by 1 base; unmatched bases: 7. The CDR3 covers 14 residues. Germline CDR1 and CDR2: WSHSY and SAAADI. The DNA of the CDR3 is TGCGCCAGCCGGGGCGACAGGGAGAACACTGAAGCTTTCTTT. This sequence encodes CASRGDRENTEAFF.

This chain connects TRBV18 to TRBJ1-4; 11 nucleotides agree with TRBD1. CDR3 length: 16 residues. The V and J ends lost 5 bases and 7 bases, in that order; junction bases with no gene match: 9. Germline loops: CDR1 KGHSH, CDR2 LQKENI. The CDR3 bases are TGTGCCAGCTCATCATCCTCCGGGACAGGGGGTGAAAAACTGTTTTTT. Translating it yields CASSSSSGTGGEKLFF. Full variable domain (remainder filled in from reference TRBV18 and TRBJ1-4): NAGVMQNPRHLVRRRGQEARLRCSPMKGHSHVYWYRQLPEEGLKFMVYLQKENIIDESGMPKERFSAEFPKEGPSILRIQQVVRGDSAAYFCASSSSSGTGGEKLFFGSGTQLSVL.

The rearrangement links TRBV19 to TRBJ2-1; TRBD2 matches at 7 bases. The CDR3 length is 14 residues. The germline V gene encodes CDR1 LNHDA and CDR2 SQIVND (reference sequence). The V gene end was trimmed by 5 bases and the J gene end by 14 bases; junction bases not matched to a gene: 15. The CDR3 loop reads CASSSAGNTGTKFF. Written as DNA, the CDR3 is TGTGCCAGTAGTTCCGCGGGCAATACCGGGACTAAGTTCTTC.

This clone was counted a single time. This chain uses TRBV23-1 with TRBJ2-7, with TRBD1 identical over 9 bases. TRBV23-1 is assigned to the ORF class and has an uncertain function. The CDR3 covers 12 residues. V was pared by 6 bases and J by 3 bases, with 0 bases of the junction left unmatched. The CDR3 here is CASRTGGYEQYF. The CDR3 DNA sequence: TGCGCCAGCAGGACAGGGGGCTACGAGCAGTACTTC.

J is TRBJ2-1 and V is TRBV25-1; TRBD1 agrees at 8 bases. V gave up 1 base and J gave up 7 bases; unmatched junction bases: 6. Germline lookup yields CDR1 MGHDK and CDR2 SYGVNS. The CDR3 sequence is 15 residues long. The CDR3 protein is CASSESQGARNEQFF. Written as DNA, the CDR3 is TGTGCCAGCAGTGAATCCCAGGGGGCTAGGAATGAGCAGTTCTTC.

This clone appeared a few times. The chain couples TRBV18 to TRBJ2-1, with 8 positions matching TRBD2. J gave up 7 bases and V 3 bases, and 8 bases lay outside the gene matches. CDR1 is KGHSH, CDR2 LQKENI, per germline. The CDR3 length is 15 residues. CDR3 sequence reads: CASSPQRETGNEQFF. The CDR3 DNA reads TGTGCCAGCTCACCTCAGCGGGAGACTGGAAATGAGCAGTTCTTC. Filled out from reference TRBV18 and TRBJ2-1, the complete variable domain reads NAGVMQNPRHLVRRRGQEARLRCSPMKGHSHVYWYRQLPEEGLKFMVYLQKENIIDESGMPKERFSAEFPKEGPSILRIQQVVRGDSAAYFCASSPQRETGNEQFFGPGTRLTVL.

This clone was picked up a small number of times. The chain recombines TRBV12-5 with TRBJ1-1; weak D call: TRBD1 (5 bases). The V gene's germline CDR1 is LGHNT and CDR2 FRNRAP. The CDR3 covers 15 residues. V was trimmed by 7 bases and J by 0 bases, leaving 15 bases between them. The CDR3 region is CASDVRVEMNTEAFF. For the CDR3, the DNA is TGTGCTAGTGATGTCAGGGTGGAGATGAACACTGAAGCTTTCTTT.

The V gene is TRBV6-1, the J gene TRBJ2-5; a weak D match, TRBD1 (6 bases). This CDR3 spans 14 amino acids. CDR1 is MNHNS and CDR2 is SASEGT in the germline V gene. Between the trimmed V and J ends, which lost 8 bases and 2 bases, there was a span of 15 bases. For the CDR3, the DNA is TGTGCCAGCCATGAACAGGGCTTACAAGAGACCCAGTACTTC. This gives the protein CASHEQGLQETQYF.